A selection of T cell receptor beta chains follows, all from one sample in a study of blood T cell repertoires in COVID-19. Libraries were prepared by immunoSEQ multiplex PCR; TCRdb keeps only in-frame clonotypes and omits some of them. The sample has hundreds of thousands of clones, 70% to 90% seen once. Input material: PBMCs or T cells enriched from blood (not recorded which). The receptors originated from a young man who had recovered from COVID-19. Each CDR3 is given with its conserved first and last residue. D genes are given only for firm matches. The size of a clone is reported for some rows only, either as once, few or many, or as a class for expanded clones.

d_call j_call v_call clone_size cdr3_aa cdr3_nt
. TRBJ2-5 TRBV2 . CASSNAGDGKTQYF TGTGCCAGCAGTAATGCAGGGGATGGGAAGACCCAGTACTTC
TRBD1 TRBJ2-7 TRBV19 . CASRGKGASSYEQYF TGTGCCAGTAGGGGTAAGGGGGCGAGCTCCTACGAGCAGTACTTC
. TRBJ1-5 TRBV10-3 . CAIGPGNQPQHF TGTGCCATCGGCCCAGGCAATCAGCCCCAGCATTTT
. TRBJ1-3 TRBV7-8 . CASSSGVFGNTIYF TGTGCCAGCAGCTCAGGGGTGTTTGGAAACACCATATATTTT
TRBD1 TRBJ2-2 TRBV5-4 . CASSVAGTGIPGELFF TGTGCCAGCAGCGTGGCTGGGACAGGGATACCCGGGGAGCTGTTTTTT
. TRBJ2-7 TRBV5-1 . CASSFQGADYEQYF TGCGCCAGCAGCTTTCAGGGTGCCGACTACGAGCAGTACTTC
. TRBJ1-6 TRBV7-8 . CASSSTSNNSPLHF TGTGCCAGCAGCTCGACAAGCAATAATTCACCCCTCCACTTT
. TRBJ1-1 TRBV10-3 . CAIKSVEMNTEAFF TGTGCCATCAAGTCGGTAGAAATGAACACTGAAGCTTTCTTT
. TRBJ2-2 TRBV5-5 . CASSLSWQAGELFF TGTGCCAGCAGCTTATCTTGGCAGGCCGGGGAGCTGTTTTTT
. TRBJ1-1 TRBV30 once CAWSVGEDTEAFF TGTGCCTGGAGTGTAGGAGAGGACACTGAAGCTTTCTTT
TRBD1 TRBJ1-5 TRBV7-2 . CASSVDRGNNQPQHF TGTGCCAGCAGTGTGGACAGGGGAAACAATCAGCCCCAGCATTTT
TRBD1 TRBJ2-5 TRBV3-1/TRBV3-2 . CASSPTGSQETQYF TGTGCCAGCAGTCCGACAGGGTCCCAAGAGACCCAGTACTTC
. TRBJ2-7 TRBV5-4 few CASSHPRGFHEQYF TGTGCCAGCAGCCACCCCAGGGGTTTCCACGAGCAGTACTTC
TRBD1 TRBJ1-2 TRBV30 . CAWTLLRQGVYGYTF TGTGCCTGGACGCTCCTCCGACAGGGGGTTTATGGCTACACCTTC
. TRBJ1-4 TRBV4-1 . CASSQEGRRHNEKLFF TGCGCCAGCAGCCAAGAGGGGAGGAGACATAATGAAAAACTGTTTTTT
TRBD2 TRBJ2-7 TRBV18 . CASSSTSGGAYEQYF TGTGCCAGCTCATCCACTAGCGGGGGGGCCTACGAGCAGTACTTC
. TRBJ1-1 TRBV6-5 . CASSLGNMNTEAFF TGTGCCAGCAGTCTTGGTAACATGAACACTGAAGCTTTCTTT
. TRBJ1-6 TRBV7-9 . CASRPPGLPRGRVGSPLHF TGTGCCAGCAGACCTCCGGGACTACCCCGAGGGAGGGTAGGGTCACCCCTCCACTTT
. TRBJ1-4 TRBV10-3 . CAISGETNEKLFF TGTGCCATAAGTGGGGAGACTAATGAAAAACTGTTTTTT
. TRBJ1-5 TRBV5-1 once CASSLNRDQPQHF TGCGCCAGCAGCTTAAACAGGGATCAGCCCCAGCATTTT
. TRBJ1-2 TRBV3-1/TRBV3-2 . CASSQNPGGYTF TGTGCCAGCAGCCAGAACCCGGGGGGCTACACCTTC
TRBD1 TRBJ1-1 TRBV6-2/TRBV6-3 . CASSPRTGDTEAFF TGTGCCAGCAGTCCACGGACAGGGGACACTGAAGCTTTCTTT
. TRBJ1-1 TRBV27 . CASYTRVGGNTEAFF TGTGCCAGCTATACGAGGGTGGGTGGAAACACTGAAGCTTTCTTT
. TRBJ2-3 TRBV24-1 . CATSDTGSISTDTQYF TGTGCCACCAGTGACACAGGGAGCATTAGCACAGATACGCAGTATTTT
TRBD1 TRBJ1-2 TRBV30 few CAWARGDSKVYGYTF TGTGCCTGGGCCCGTGGGGACAGCAAAGTTTATGGCTACACCTTC
TRBD1 TRBJ1-2 TRBV29-1 . CSVDPGQGARGYTF TGCAGCGTCGATCCGGGACAGGGGGCGAGAGGCTACACCTTC
. TRBJ1-1 TRBV2 . CASSLRGFWNTEAFF TGTGCCAGCAGTCTAAGGGGTTTCTGGAACACTGAAGCTTTCTTT
. TRBJ2-2 TRBV19 . CASRDKLNTGELFF TGTGCCAGTAGAGACAAGCTAAACACCGGGGAGCTGTTTTTT
. TRBJ1-5 TRBV30 . CAWSGLLNQPQHF TGTGCCTGGAGTGGACTCCTCAATCAGCCCCAGCATTTT
TRBD1 TRBJ1-1 TRBV2 . CASRGGTGRNPNTEAFF TGTGCCAGCAGGGGTGGGACAGGACGTAACCCGAACACTGAAGCTTTCTTT
TRBD1 TRBJ1-1 TRBV5-8 . CASSLAVRGHPFF TGTGCCAGCAGCTTGGCGGTAAGGGGGCACCCTTTCTTT
. TRBJ1-2 TRBV5-8 once CASSLYGNGYTF TGTGCCAGCAGCTTGTACGGGAATGGCTACACCTTC
. TRBJ1-2 TRBV9 . CASSVAWQNYGYTF TGTGCCAGCAGCGTAGCGTGGCAGAACTATGGCTACACCTTC
TRBD1 TRBJ1-1 TRBV5-6 . CASSPTGRIPEAFF TGTGCCAGCAGCCCGACAGGGAGAATTCCTGAAGCTTTCTTT
. TRBJ1-3 TRBV10-3 . CAISGLTGSDDTIYF TGTGCCATCAGTGGGCTCACGGGGTCCGATGACACCATATATTTT
. TRBJ2-7 TRBV9 . CASSVGSGTLAYEQYF TGTGCCAGCAGCGTAGGTTCCGGGACTCTAGCCTACGAGCAGTACTTC
. TRBJ1-2 TRBV12-3/TRBV12-4 . CASSYDPLGGYTF TGTGCCAGCAGTTACGACCCACTAGGAGGCTACACCTTC
. TRBJ1-5 TRBV24-1 . CATSDTIGASNQPQHF TGTGCCACCAGTGATACTATAGGGGCTAGCAATCAGCCCCAGCATTTT
. TRBJ2-7 TRBV2 few CASSRGIASYEQYF TGTGCCAGCAGCCGGGGGATTGCCTCCTACGAGCAGTACTTC
TRBD1 TRBJ2-5 TRBV7-9 . CASSKQTGQETQYF TGTGCCAGCAGCAAACAGACAGGGCAAGAGACCCAGTACTTC
. TRBJ1-3 TRBV6-1 once CASSDPAGGSGNTIYF TGTGCCAGCAGTGACCCTGCGGGGGGTAGTGGAAACACCATATATTTT
TRBD1 TRBJ2-1 TRBV2 . CASTIPRGTGIEQFF TGTGCCAGCACCATACCCAGGGGGACAGGGATTGAGCAGTTCTTC
TRBD2 TRBJ2-3 TRBV3-1/TRBV3-2 . CASRQSGGGDTQYF TGTGCCAGCAGACAGAGCGGGGGTGGAGATACGCAGTATTTT